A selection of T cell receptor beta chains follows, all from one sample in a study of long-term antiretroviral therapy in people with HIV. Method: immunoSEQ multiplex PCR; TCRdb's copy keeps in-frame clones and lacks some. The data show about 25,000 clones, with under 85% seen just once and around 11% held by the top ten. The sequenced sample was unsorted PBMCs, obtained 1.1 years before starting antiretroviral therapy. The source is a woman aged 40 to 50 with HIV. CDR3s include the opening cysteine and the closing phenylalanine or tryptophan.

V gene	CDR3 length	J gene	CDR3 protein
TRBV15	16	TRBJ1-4	CATSLDRGGGRKKLFF
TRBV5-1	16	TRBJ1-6	CASSSSPGRLNSPLHF
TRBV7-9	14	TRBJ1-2	CASREGSSNYGYTF
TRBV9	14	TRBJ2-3	CASSVRSRADTQYF
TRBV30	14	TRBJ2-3	CAWRSGLGADTQYF
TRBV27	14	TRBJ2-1	CASSWAGVAHEQFF
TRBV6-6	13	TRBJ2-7	CASSPGTFYEQYF
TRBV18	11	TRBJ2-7	CASSPGYEQYF
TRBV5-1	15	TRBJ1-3	CASSSRIGSGNTIYF
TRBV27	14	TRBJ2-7	CASSLERGLYEQYF
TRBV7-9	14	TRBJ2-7	CASTPTGGFYEQYF
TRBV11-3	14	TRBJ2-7	CASSLTPAAPEQYF
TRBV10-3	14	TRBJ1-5	CAIRETGGNQPQHF
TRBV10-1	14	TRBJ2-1	CASSDGALYNEQFF
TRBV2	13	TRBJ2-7	CASSGGASYEQYF
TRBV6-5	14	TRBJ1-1	CASSGRAQGTEAFF
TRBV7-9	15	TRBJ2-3	CASSLGGLSTDTQYF
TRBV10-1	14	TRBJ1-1	CASSERTGGTEAFF
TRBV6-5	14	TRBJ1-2	CASSYSRELGGYTF
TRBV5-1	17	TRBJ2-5	CASSAYRLEAEKETQYF
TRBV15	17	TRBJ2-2	CATSRASGTGGTGELFF
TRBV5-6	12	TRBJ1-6	CASSFGNSPLHF
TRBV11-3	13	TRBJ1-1	CASSSVPDRGAFF
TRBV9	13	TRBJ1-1	CASSVGRGGEAFF
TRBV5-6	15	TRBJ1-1	CASSMVSHWNTEAFF
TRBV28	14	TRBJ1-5	CASSFGDRYQPQHF
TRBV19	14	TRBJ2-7	CASSWASGSYEQYF
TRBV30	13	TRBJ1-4	CACKGTTNEKLFF
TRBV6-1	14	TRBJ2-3	CASSHHPFGDTQYF
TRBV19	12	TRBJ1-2	CASARDLDGYTF
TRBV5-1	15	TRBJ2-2	CASSLSQGGTGELFF
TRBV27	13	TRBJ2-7	CASRETGWYEQYF
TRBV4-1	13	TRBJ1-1	CASSQGEGSEAFF
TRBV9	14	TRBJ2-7	CASSVGPGMYEQYF
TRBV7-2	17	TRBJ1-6	CASSPISRGHDNSPLHF
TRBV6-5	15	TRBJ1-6	CASSSWTVSPIPLHF
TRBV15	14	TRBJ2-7	CATSRGRGTYEQYF
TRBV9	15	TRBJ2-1	CASSVGVLFTDEQFF
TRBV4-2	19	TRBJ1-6	CASGGGAGEASSYNSPLHF
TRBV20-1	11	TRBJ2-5	CSAVGGSPQYF
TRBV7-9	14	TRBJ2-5	CASSPGLAGETQYF
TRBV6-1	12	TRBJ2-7	CASSARTNEQYF
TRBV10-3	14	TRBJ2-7	CAISASIGASEQYF
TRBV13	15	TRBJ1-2	CASSAGQGPNYGYTF
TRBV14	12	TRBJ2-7	CASSQNSYEQYF